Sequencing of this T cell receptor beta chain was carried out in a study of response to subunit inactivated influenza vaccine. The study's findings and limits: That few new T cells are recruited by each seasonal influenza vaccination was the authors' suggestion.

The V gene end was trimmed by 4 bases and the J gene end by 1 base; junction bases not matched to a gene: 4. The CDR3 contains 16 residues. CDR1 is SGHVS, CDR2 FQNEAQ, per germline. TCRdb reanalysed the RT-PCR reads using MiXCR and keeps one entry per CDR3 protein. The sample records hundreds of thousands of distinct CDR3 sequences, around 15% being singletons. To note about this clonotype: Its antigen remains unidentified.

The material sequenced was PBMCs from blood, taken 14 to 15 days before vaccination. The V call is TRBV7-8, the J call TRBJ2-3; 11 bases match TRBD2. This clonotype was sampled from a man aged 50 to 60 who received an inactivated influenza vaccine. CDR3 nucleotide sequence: TGTGCCAGCAGCTCGATGGGACTAGCGGGCACAGATACGCAGTATTTT. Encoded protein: CASSSMGLAGTDTQYF.